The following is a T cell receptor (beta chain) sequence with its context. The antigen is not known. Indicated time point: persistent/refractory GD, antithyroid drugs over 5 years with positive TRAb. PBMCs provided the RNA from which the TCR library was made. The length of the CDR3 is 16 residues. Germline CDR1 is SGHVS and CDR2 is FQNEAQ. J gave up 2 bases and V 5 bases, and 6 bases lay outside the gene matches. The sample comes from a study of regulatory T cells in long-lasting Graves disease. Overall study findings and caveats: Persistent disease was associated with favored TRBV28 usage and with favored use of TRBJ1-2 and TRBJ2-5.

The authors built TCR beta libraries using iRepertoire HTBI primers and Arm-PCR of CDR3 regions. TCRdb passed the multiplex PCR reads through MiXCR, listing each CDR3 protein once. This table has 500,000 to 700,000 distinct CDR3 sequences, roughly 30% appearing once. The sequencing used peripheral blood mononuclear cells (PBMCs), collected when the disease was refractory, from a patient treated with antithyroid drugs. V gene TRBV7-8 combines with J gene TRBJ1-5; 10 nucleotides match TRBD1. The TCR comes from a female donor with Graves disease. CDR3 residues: CASSLKTGGGNQPQHF. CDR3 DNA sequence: TGTGCCAGCAGCCTCAAGACAGGGGGCGGCAATCAGCCCCAGCATTTT.